Sequencing of this TCR beta chain was carried out in a study of control samples from healthy donors and cancer patients. Libraries were prepared by immunoSEQ multiplex PCR; TCRdb keeps only in-frame clonotypes and omits some of them. The table lists about 170,000 clones, 75% to 95% of them singletons. The germline V gene has CDR1 MNHNS and CDR2 SASEGT. V shed 2 bases and J shed 0 bases, with 5 bases lying between them. The CDR3 has 15 residues. Sequenced input: blood. This TCR derives from a woman aged 40 to 55 in good health. The J gene is TRBJ1-6, the V gene TRBV6-1, with D hard to call. CDR3 sequence (DNA): TGTGCCAGCAGTGAAAAGAGCTCCTATAATTCACCCCTCCACTTT. It codes for CASSEKSSYNSPLHF.